This is a list of T cell receptor beta chains from one sample in a study of PD-L1 blockade in urothelial cancer. TCRdb's copy holds only in-frame clones and misses some; the assay was immunoSEQ multiplex PCR. The table records approximately 110,000 clones, less than 95% of them present only once. The specimen comprised PBMCs, sampled around atezolizumab (anti-PD-L1) treatment. The receptors stem from a man in his sixties with urothelial cancer. The CDR3 runs from the conserved cysteine through the conserved F or W. D genes are given only for firm matches. The size of a clone is reported for some rows only, either as once, few or many, or as a class for expanded clones.

DNA | CDR3 | V | size | D | J
TGCGCCAGCAGCGTCCAGGGGGCGTCAGGCACAGATACGCAGTATTTT | CASSVQGASGTDTQYF | TRBV5-1 | . | TRBD1 | TRBJ2-3
TGTGCCAGCAGCCCCCACCCTAGTGGAAGCACAGATACGCAGTATTTT | CASSPHPSGSTDTQYF | TRBV9 | . | . | TRBJ2-3
TGTGCCAGCAGCTTGGGGAACAGGGTAAAAGGTGAAAAACTGTTTTTT | CASSLGNRVKGEKLFF | TRBV5-4 | once | . | TRBJ1-4
TGTGCCAGCTCACCGACGGCGGGACGACTAGCGGGAGTCCGCTCCTACAATGAGCAGTTCTTC | CASSPTAGRLAGVRSYNEQFF | TRBV18 | . | TRBD2 | TRBJ2-1
TGTGCCAGCACCGATATTGGACAGGGGCGCAAACTGGATGGCTACACCTTC | CASTDIGQGRKLDGYTF | TRBV2 | . | TRBD1 | TRBJ1-2
TGTGCCAGCAGCTTAGTTTTGCTAGGGGGCGATACGCAGTATTTT | CASSLVLLGGDTQYF | TRBV11-2 | . | TRBD1 | TRBJ2-3
TGTGCCAGCAGCCGAAACGGACAGTTTAACTATGGCTACACCTTC | CASSRNGQFNYGYTF | TRBV27 | . | . | TRBJ1-2
TGCAGCGTTCCACAGGCCCCGGATCTAGCGGACTATGGCTACACCTTC | CSVPQAPDLADYGYTF | TRBV29-1 | few | . | TRBJ1-2
TGTGCCAGCAGATTTAGTGGGAGCAGGGAGACCCAGTACTTC | CASRFSGSRETQYF | TRBV6-1 | . | . | TRBJ2-5
TGTGCCAGCAGTTTACTTGTCGAAGGGAGGGATGGCTACACCTTC | CASSLLVEGRDGYTF | TRBV28 | . | . | TRBJ1-2
TGTGCCAGCTCACCAACCCGGGACTTGTCCACAGATACGCAGTATTTT | CASSPTRDLSTDTQYF | TRBV18 | . | . | TRBJ2-3
TGTGCCAGCAGCAGCCGGACAGGGGGCTGGGTATGGGATGAGCAGTTCTTC | CASSSRTGGWVWDEQFF | TRBV21-1 | . | . | TRBJ2-1
TGTGCCAGCAGCCAAGTGGGGGCTTTAGATACGCAGTATTTT | CASSQVGALDTQYF | TRBV4-2 | . | . | TRBJ2-3
TGTGCCAGCAGCTTGGGACAGGGGGACGGCTACACCTTC | CASSLGQGDGYTF | TRBV5-6 | . | TRBD1 | TRBJ1-2
TGTGCCAGCAGTTTATCCGGTCGGGAGGGCCTGGGTGTCGGGGAGCTGTTTTTT | CASSLSGREGLGVGELFF | TRBV27 | . | TRBD2 | TRBJ2-2
TGTGCCAGCAGCTACACCACGACTAGCGAGCAGTACTTC | CASSYTTTSEQYF | TRBV7-2 | . | . | TRBJ2-7
TGCGCCAGCAGCCAAGAGCCGGGACAGACATTCAAAAGGTTCTTT | CASSQEPGQTFKRFF | TRBV4-1 | . | TRBD1 | TRBJ1-1
TGTGCCAGCAGTTCCCCTTTTGAGAACCAAGGGGGCTATGGCTACACCTTC | CASSSPFENQGGYGYTF | TRBV28 | . | . | TRBJ1-2
TGTGCCAGCAGCCCTGGTGGGGAGGGGTATGGCTACACCTTC | CASSPGGEGYGYTF | TRBV9 | . | . | TRBJ1-2
TGTGCCAGCAGCCCCGGGGGGTCGACCTACGAGCAGTACTTC | CASSPGGSTYEQYF | TRBV7-6 | once | TRBD2 | TRBJ2-7
TGTGCCAGCAGTCTTACCGGGACAGGGGCCACTGAAGCTTTCTTT | CASSLTGTGATEAFF | TRBV7-2 | . | TRBD1 | TRBJ1-1
TGTGCCAGCAGCACACAGGGATCCGAGACCCAGTACTTC | CASSTQGSETQYF | TRBV5-4 | . | . | TRBJ2-5
TGTGCCAGCGCCTCGGGACAGCCTAACCGGGGGCCCCAGCATTTT | CASASGQPNRGPQHF | TRBV28 | . | TRBD1 | TRBJ1-5
TGCGCCAGCGGACAGGGGGCGATGGGTATGAACACTGAAGCTTTCTTT | CASGQGAMGMNTEAFF | TRBV5-1 | . | TRBD1 | TRBJ1-1
TGTGCCAGCTCACCGCAGTTTGTAAGCTCCTACAATGAGCAGTTCTTC | CASSPQFVSSYNEQFF | TRBV18 | . | . | TRBJ2-1
TGTGCCAGCAGCTTTACTAGCGGGTCACATACGCAGTATTTT | CASSFTSGSHTQYF | TRBV7-2 | . | TRBD2 | TRBJ2-3
TGTGCCAGCTACGGGACAGAAGAAGAGACCCAGTACTTC | CASYGTEEETQYF | TRBV2 | few | TRBD1 | TRBJ2-5
TGCGCCAGCAGCCAAGGCGCGTACACAGATACGCAGTATTTT | CASSQGAYTDTQYF | TRBV4-1 | . | . | TRBJ2-3
TGTGCCAGCAGCTCCGGGACTAGTCTAGGAAATGAGCAGTTCTTC | CASSSGTSLGNEQFF | TRBV11-2 | . | TRBD2 | TRBJ2-1
TGTGCCAGCAGCGTAGAGAGCGTGGCCTCAGATACGCAGTATTTT | CASSVESVASDTQYF | TRBV9 | . | . | TRBJ2-3
TGCAGCGTTGAAGGGTACAGGGGAGTGGGTAGCACAGATACGCAGTATTTT | CSVEGYRGVGSTDTQYF | TRBV29-1 | . | TRBD1 | TRBJ2-3
TGTGCCAGCAGTAGACAGGGGACGCACTATGGCTACACCTTC | CASSRQGTHYGYTF | TRBV6-1 | . | TRBD1 | TRBJ1-2